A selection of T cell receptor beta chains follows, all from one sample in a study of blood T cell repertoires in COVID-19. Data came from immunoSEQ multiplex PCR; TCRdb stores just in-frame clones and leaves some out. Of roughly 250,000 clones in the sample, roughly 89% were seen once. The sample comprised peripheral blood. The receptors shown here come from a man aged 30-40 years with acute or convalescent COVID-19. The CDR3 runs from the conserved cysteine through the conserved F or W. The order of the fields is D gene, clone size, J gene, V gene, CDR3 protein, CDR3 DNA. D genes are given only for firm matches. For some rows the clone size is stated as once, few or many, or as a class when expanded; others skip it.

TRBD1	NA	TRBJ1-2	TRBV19	CASSLTRDRAYGYTF	TGTGCCAGTAGTCTAACCCGGGACAGGGCCTATGGCTACACCTTC
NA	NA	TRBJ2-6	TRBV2	CASSEAGSGANVLTF	TGTGCCAGCAGTGAAGCCGGGTCCGGGGCCAACGTCCTGACTTTC
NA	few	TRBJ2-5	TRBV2	CATSGDIPETQYF	TGTGCCACCAGTGGGGACATCCCGGAGACCCAGTACTTC
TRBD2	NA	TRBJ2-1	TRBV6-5	CASSSRDYIINEQFF	TGTGCCAGCAGTTCCCGGGACTATATTATCAATGAGCAGTTCTTC
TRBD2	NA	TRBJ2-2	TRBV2	CARSGGALSTGELFF	TGTGCCAGAAGCGGGGGGGCGTTATCAACCGGGGAGCTGTTTTTT
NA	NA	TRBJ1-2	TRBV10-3	CAISGENYGYTF	TGTGCCATCAGTGGCGAGAACTATGGCTACACCTTC
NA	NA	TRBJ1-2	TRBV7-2	CASSTYTGIKGYTF	TGTGCCAGCAGCACATACACAGGGATTAAAGGCTACACCTTC
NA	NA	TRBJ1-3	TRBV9	CASSEQELGNTIYF	TGTGCCAGCAGCGAACAGGAACTTGGAAACACCATATATTTT
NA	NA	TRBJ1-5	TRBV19	CASSMLGAGQPQHF	TGTGCCAGTAGTATGCTGGGGGCGGGTCAGCCCCAGCATTTT
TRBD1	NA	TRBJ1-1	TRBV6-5	CASMQGASTEAFF	TGTGCCAGCATGCAGGGGGCGAGCACTGAAGCTTTCTTT
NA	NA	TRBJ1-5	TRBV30	CAWSLDSLLNQPQHF	TGTGCCTGGAGTCTGGACAGCTTACTCAATCAGCCCCAGCATTTT
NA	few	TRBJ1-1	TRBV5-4	CASSLDSLEAFF	TGTGCCAGCAGCTTAGACTCGCTTGAAGCTTTCTTT
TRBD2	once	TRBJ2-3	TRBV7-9	CASSHRRTSGGTDTQYF	TGTGCCAGCAGCCACCGTCGGACTAGCGGGGGGACAGATACGCAGTATTTT
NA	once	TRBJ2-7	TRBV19	CASSSSGYPYEQYF	TGTGCCAGTAGTTCCAGCGGTTACCCCTACGAGCAGTACTTC
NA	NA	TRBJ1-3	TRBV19	CASSTRISGNTIYF	TGTGCCAGTAGTACCAGGATCTCTGGAAACACCATATATTTT
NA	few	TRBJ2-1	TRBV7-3	CASSPLGGAGVSYNEQFF	TGTGCCAGCAGCCCGCTGGGTGGGGCAGGGGTATCCTACAATGAGCAGTTCTTC
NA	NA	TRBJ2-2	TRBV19	CASRKGGVTGANTGELFF	TGTGCCAGTAGGAAAGGGGGGGTGACTGGCGCGAACACCGGGGAGCTGTTTTTT
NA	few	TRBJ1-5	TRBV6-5	CASSSGTGGKWQPQHF	TGTGCCAGCAGTTCCGGCACTGGAGGGAAATGGCAGCCCCAGCATTTT
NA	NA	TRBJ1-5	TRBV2	CASGGNNQPQHF	TGTGCCAGCGGCGGCAACAATCAGCCCCAGCATTTT
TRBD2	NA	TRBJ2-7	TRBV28	CASSLMAGGPILREQYF	TGTGCCAGCAGTTTAATGGCGGGAGGGCCGATTTTGCGTGAGCAGTACTTC
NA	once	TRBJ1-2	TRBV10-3	CAISGSGVGYTF	TGTGCCATCAGTGGTTCGGGAGTGGGCTACACCTTC
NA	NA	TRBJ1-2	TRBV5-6	CASSLVSVGYGYTF	TGTGCCAGCAGTTTGGTTAGCGTGGGTTATGGCTACACCTTC
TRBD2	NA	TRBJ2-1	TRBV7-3	CASSLGPSGTYNEQFF	TGTGCCAGCAGCTTAGGCCCGAGCGGGACCTACAATGAGCAGTTCTTC
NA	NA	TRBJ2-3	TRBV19	CASSIGGGTQYF	TGTGCCAGTAGTATTGGGGGGGGCACGCAGTATTTT
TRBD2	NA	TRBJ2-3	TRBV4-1	CASSQGIAGILTDTQYF	TGCGCCAGCAGCCAAGGAATAGCGGGGATCCTGACAGATACGCAGTATTTT
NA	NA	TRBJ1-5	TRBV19	CASKWRKGQPQHF	TGTGCCAGTAAATGGAGGAAAGGTCAGCCCCAGCATTTT
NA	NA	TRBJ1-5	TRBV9	CASSGRGDSNQPQHF	TGTGCCAGCAGCGGGCGGGGAGATAGCAATCAGCCCCAGCATTTT
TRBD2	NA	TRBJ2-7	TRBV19	CASQSGGPTYEQYF	TGTGCCAGTCAAAGCGGGGGACCCACCTACGAGCAGTACTTC
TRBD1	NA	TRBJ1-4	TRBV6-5	CASRGGLNEKLFF	TGTGCCAGCAGAGGGGGCCTTAATGAAAAACTGTTTTTT
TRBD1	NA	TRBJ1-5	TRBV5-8	CASSLGTGGNQPQHF	TGTGCCAGCAGCTTGGGGACAGGGGGCAATCAGCCCCAGCATTTT
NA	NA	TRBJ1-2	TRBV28	CASRNIGTDLEGYTF	TGTGCCAGCAGGAATATCGGGACTGACCTTGAAGGCTACACCTTC
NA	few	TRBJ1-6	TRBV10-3	CAISESTGGSPLHF	TGTGCCATCAGTGAGTCTACCGGGGGTTCACCCCTCCACTTT
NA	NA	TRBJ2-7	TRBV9	CASSPRLSYEQYF	TGTGCCAGCAGCCCTCGACTTTCGTACGAGCAGTACTTC
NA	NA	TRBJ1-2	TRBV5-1	CASSLTLNYGYTF	TGCGCCAGCAGCTTGACTCTTAACTATGGCTACACCTTC
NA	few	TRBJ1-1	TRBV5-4	CASSIDPRGTEAFF	TGTGCCAGCAGCATAGACCCTCGGGGAACTGAAGCTTTCTTT
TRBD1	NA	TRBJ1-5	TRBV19	CASMGQGVNPQHF	TGTGCCAGTATGGGACAGGGGGTGAATCCCCAGCATTTT
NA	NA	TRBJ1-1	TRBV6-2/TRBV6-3	CASSFPGYTEAFF	TGTGCCAGCAGTTTCCCAGGCTACACTGAAGCTTTCTTT
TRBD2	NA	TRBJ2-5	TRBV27	CASSLAPGREETQYF	TGTGCCAGCAGTTTAGCTCCAGGGAGGGAAGAGACCCAGTACTTC
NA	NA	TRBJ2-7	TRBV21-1	CASSNFQGRKPYEQYF	TGTGCCAGCAGCAACTTTCAGGGCAGGAAGCCCTACGAGCAGTACTTC
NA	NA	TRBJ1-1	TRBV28	CASSSSLGIEAFF	TGTGCCAGCAGTTCGAGTCTGGGCATTGAAGCTTTCTTT
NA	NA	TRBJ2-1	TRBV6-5	CASRRGDRVHNEQFF	TGTGCCAGCAGGCGGGGGGACAGGGTGCACAATGAGCAGTTCTTC
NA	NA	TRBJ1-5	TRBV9	CASSVEGPPNQPQHF	TGTGCCAGCAGCGTGGAGGGACCGCCTAATCAGCCCCAGCATTTT
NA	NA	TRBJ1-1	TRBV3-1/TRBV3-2	CASRGARYTEAFF	TGTGCCAGCAGGGGGGCTAGGTACACTGAAGCTTTCTTT
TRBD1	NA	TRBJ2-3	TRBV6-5	CASSPRQGADTQYF	TGTGCCAGCAGTCCCCGACAGGGTGCAGATACGCAGTATTTT
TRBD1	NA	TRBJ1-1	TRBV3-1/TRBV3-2	CASSPLDRVTEAFF	TGTGCCAGCAGCCCGTTGGACAGGGTCACTGAAGCTTTCTTT
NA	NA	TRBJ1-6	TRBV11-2	CASSLQGTRNSPLHF	TGTGCCAGCAGCTTACAAGGGACTCGGAATTCACCCCTCCACTTT
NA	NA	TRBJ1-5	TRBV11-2	CASSLDLGEVNQPQHF	TGTGCCAGCAGCTTAGATCTGGGAGAGGTGAATCAGCCCCAGCATTTT
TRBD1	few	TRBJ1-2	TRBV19	CASSITGTGNYGYTF	TGTGCCAGTAGTATAACCGGGACAGGGAACTATGGCTACACCTTC
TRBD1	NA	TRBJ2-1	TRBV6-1	CASSATGTGVRHEQFF	TGTGCCAGCAGTGCCACCGGGACAGGGGTTAGGCATGAGCAGTTCTTC
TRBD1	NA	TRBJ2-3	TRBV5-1	CASSRQGEGTDTQYF	TGCGCCAGCAGCAGACAGGGGGAAGGCACAGATACGCAGTATTTT
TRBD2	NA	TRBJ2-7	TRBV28	CASSLRGGYEQYF	TGTGCCAGCAGTTTGCGGGGGGGCTACGAGCAGTACTTC
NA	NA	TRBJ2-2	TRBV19	CASSLSAGELFF	TGTGCCAGTAGTCTTAGCGCCGGGGAGCTGTTTTTT